The 8 T cell receptor beta chains given below trace back to one sample, sequenced in a study of T cells after posttransplantation cyclophosphamide. Generated by immunoSEQ multiplex PCR, the TCRdb table keeps only in-frame clones and is missing some. The sample is made up of around 6,800 clones, none counted only once. A marrow graft followed busulfan-fludarabine conditioning, with cyclophosphamide on days +3 and +4. This specimen consisted of PBMCs, obtained after an allogeneic stem cell transplant with post-transplant cyclophosphamide. Every receptor here comes from a young adult male patient who received an allogeneic stem cell transplant from an unrelated donor, was CMV-positive, and had acute and chronic GVHD. Some T cells may be graft donor cells.

This clone was seen many times. The rearrangement joins TRBV30 to TRBJ2-3; 9 bases fit TRBD2. This CDR3 region has 13 residues. The germline V gene encodes CDR1 GTSNPN and CDR2 SVGIG (reference sequence). Unmatched junction bases numbered 3, after V lost 2 bases and J lost 6 bases. The CDR3 nucleotides read TGTGCCTGGAGTTCAAGCGGGAGGGATACGCAGTATTTT. Translation gives CAWSSSGRDTQYF.

Ten or more counts support this clone. This chain links TRBV5-8 with TRBJ1-1; 7 bases align to TRBD1. The V gene end was trimmed by 0 bases and the J gene end by 8 bases; junction bases not matched to a gene: 4. CDR1 SGHTS and CDR2 YDEGEE come from the germline V gene. This CDR3 is built from 13 residues. The CDR3 sequence is CASSLVQGLEAFF. In DNA, the CDR3 is TGTGCCAGCAGCTTGGTACAGGGGCTGGAAGCTTTCTTT.

The sample holds many counts of this clone. V and J are TRBV18 and TRBJ1-1; a weak D match, TRBD1 (6 bases). The germline V and J ends were trimmed by 9 bases and 3 bases, with 23 bases remaining between them. CDR1 is KGHSH and CDR2 is LQKENI in the germline V gene. The CDR3 length is 16 residues. The CDR3 sequence: CASSRSGGTRDTEAFF. In DNA, the CDR3 is TGTGCCAGTTCCCGTAGCGGGGGCACGAGGGACACTGAAGCTTTCTTT. Looking up the rest from reference TRBV18 and TRBJ1-1 gives the full variable domain: NAGVMQNPRHLVRRRGQEARLRCSPMKGHSHVYWYRQLPEEGLKFMVYLQKENIIDESGMPKERFSAEFPKEGPSILRIQQVVRGDSAAYFCASSRSGGTRDTEAFFGQGTRLTVV.

This clone has just a few counts. A read error may produce the germline difference seen at one junction end. The chain carries TRBV5-1 and TRBJ2-5, with 8 bases matching TRBD1. Germline assignment: CDR1 SGHRS and CDR2 YFSETQ. The CDR3 loop spans 14 amino acids. CDR3 amino acids: CASSPGQGKEAQYF. The CDR3 DNA reads TGCGCCAGCAGCCCAGGACAGGGTAAAGAGGCCCAGTACTTC.

This clone is labeled medium-sized (0.01 to 0.1%). The V call is TRBV2, the J call TRBJ1-6; D is ambiguous. Germline CDR1 and CDR2: SNHLY and FYNNEI. The ends were cut back, 3 bases at V and 18 bases at J, with 15 bases in the middle. The CDR3 loop spans 12 amino acids. The CDR3 reads CASSDGRAATHF. The CDR3 DNA reads TGTGCCAGCAGTGATGGGCGAGCAGCAACCCACTTT. Supplemented by reference TRBV2 and TRBJ1-6, the full variable domain reads EPEVTQTPSHQVTQMGQEVILRCVPISNHLYFYWYRQILGQKVEFLVSFYNNEISEKSEIFDDQFSVERPDGSNFTLKIRSTKLEDSAMYFCASSDGRAATHFGNGTRLTVT.

In this sample, this clone turned up many times. V usage is TRBV5-4 and J usage is TRBJ2-3, with D unresolved. Trimming took 0 bases from V and 2 from J, leaving 10 bases between them. The CDR3 runs to 15 residues. The germline gives CDR1 SGHNT, CDR2 YYREEE (reference sequence). In DNA form, the CDR3 reads TGTGCCAGCAGCTTGGAAAATCGCGCCACAGATACGCAGTATTTT. Translation: CASSLENRATDTQYF.

This clone was counted between two and nine times. This sequence joins TRBV5-6 and TRBJ2-5, with 10 nucleotides matching TRBD1. The J call may not be correct, given that the DNA end is closer to TRBJ2-7. The germline CDR1 and CDR2 sequences are SGHDT and YYEEEE. This CDR3 contains 15 residues. CDR3 region: CASSLAWTGGYEQYF. For the CDR3, the DNA is TGTGCCAGCAGCTTGGCCTGGACAGGGGGCTACGAGCAGTACTTC.

The table lists this clone with many counts. J is TRBJ2-7 and V is TRBV7-9, with a tentative D call TRBD1 (5 bases). This CDR3 contains 13 residues. Germline loops: CDR1 SEHNR, CDR2 FQNEAQ (reference sequence). Trimming shortened V by 3 bases and J by 5 bases, and 11 bases separated the two germline ends. DNA for the CDR3: TGTGCCAGCAGCTTCCCGCCCAGGGACGAGCAGTACTTC. Translated, it gives CASSFPPRDEQYF.